The 15 T cell receptor beta chains below were found in one sample sequenced in a study of cytomegalovirus exposure and HLA in healthy donors. The PCR employed 60 Vbeta primers together with 13 Jbeta primers. Clones were sequenced by immunoSEQ multiplex PCR, and TCRdb holds only the in-frame ones, with some missing. The top ten hold about 3.5% of the sample, which has about 150,000 clones, roughly 83% seen once. What was sequenced was PBMCs. Receptors originate from a human donor in good health.

This clone turned up a few times. The chain carries TRBV19 and TRBJ1-4, with 8 bases lining up with TRBD1. CDR1 and CDR2 (germline): LNHDA, SQIVND (reference sequence). CDR3 length: 16 amino acids. The V segment lost 9 bases and the J segment 7 bases; nucleotides outside the gene matches: 16. Here the CDR3 reads CASQPRSGQGGEKLFF. As DNA, the CDR3 is TGTGCCAGCCAACCCCGATCCGGACAGGGAGGTGAAAAACTGTTTTTT.

The chain is built from TRBV18 and TRBJ2-7; 9 bases align to TRBD1. From germline, CDR1 is KGHSH and CDR2 LQKENI. There are 15 residues in the CDR3. The V and J ends lost 4 bases and 3 bases, in that order; junction bases with no gene match: 7. DNA of the CDR3: TGTGCCAGCTCACACACAGGGGGCGGAATCTACGAGCAGTACTTC. As protein: CASSHTGGGIYEQYF.

The chain recombines TRBV29-1 with TRBJ1-1; no clear D. V was trimmed by 6 bases and J by 0 bases, leaving 11 bases between them. The CDR3 is made up of 13 amino acids. Germline lookup yields CDR1 SQVTM and CDR2 ANQGSEA. Here the CDR3 DNA reads TGCAGCGTGCCCAATGCTATGAACACTGAAGCTTTCTTT. Its protein product is CSVPNAMNTEAFF.

The chain is built from TRBV15 and TRBJ1-2; D possibly corresponds to TRBD1 (6 bases). This CDR3 has 15 amino acids. Between the trimmed V and J ends, which lost 0 bases and 4 bases, there was a span of 12 bases. Germline V lookup: CDR1 LNHNV, CDR2 YYDKDF (reference sequence). DNA for the CDR3: TGTGCCACCAGCAGAGATCTCTTGGACAGCTATGGCTACACCTTC. Encoded protein: CATSRDLLDSYGYTF.

The J gene is TRBJ2-7, the V gene TRBV9; TRBD2 agrees at 12 bases. The CDR3 runs 16 residues. Germline CDR1 is SGDLS and CDR2 is YYNGEE. The V and J ends lost 4 bases and 6 bases, in that order; junction bases with no gene match: 11. The DNA of the CDR3 is TGTGCCAGCAGCCTTACTAGCGGGGGGTTCTGGGGCGAGCAGTACTTC. Amino acid sequence: CASSLTSGGFWGEQYF.

The rearrangement links TRBV6-1 to TRBJ2-3, with D maybe TRBD2 (5 bases). The CDR3 totals 15 residues. CDR1 and CDR2 (germline): MNHNS, SASEGT. V lost 1 base, J lost 2 bases, and 10 bases lay in between. The CDR3 protein is CASSEVGGLTDTQYF. CDR3 DNA: TGTGCCAGCAGTGAAGTGGGCGGGCTCACAGATACGCAGTATTTT.

The J gene is TRBJ1-1, the V gene TRBV6-5, with D hard to call. Trimming pared 2 bases from V and 5 bases from J, leaving 15 bases between. The germline V gene has CDR1 MNHEY and CDR2 SVGAGI. This CDR3 comprises 15 residues. The CDR3 nucleotides are TGTGCCAGCAGTTACGCGCGGCATGGAGGGACTGAAGCTTTCTTT. As protein: CASSYARHGGTEAFF.

The rearrangement joins TRBV4-1 to TRBJ1-2; possibly TRBD1 for D (6 bases). This CDR3 contains 16 residues. Trimming stripped 1 base from V and 6 bases from J, with 18 bases between. Germline CDR1 is MGHRA and CDR2 is YSYEKL. CDR3 amino acids: CASSQAETGTIHGYTF. CDR3 DNA sequence: TGCGCCAGCAGCCAAGCTGAAACAGGGACTATTCATGGCTACACCTTC.

This clone was seen just once. One end of the junction is discordant with germline, which a read error may explain. The chain links TRBV7-9 to TRBJ1-6, with unresolved D. The germline CDR1 and CDR2 sequences are SEHNR and FQNEAQ (reference sequence). The CDR3 is 12 amino acids. The DNA for the CDR3 is TGTTCCAGCAGCTTGTTTCTGGAGTCCCTCCACTTT. It encodes CSSSLFLESLHF.

The chain couples TRBV10-3 to TRBJ2-2; tentative D call: TRBD2 (5 bases). V was trimmed by 2 bases and J by 5 bases, leaving 9 bases between them. The length of the CDR3 is 14 residues. Germline assignment: CDR1 ENHRY and CDR2 SYGVKD. The CDR3 bases are TGTGCCATCAGTGAGCGCCAGCGGACCGGGGAGCTGTTTTTT. It encodes CAISERQRTGELFF.

The chain couples TRBV4-3 to TRBJ2-7; D is uncertain. The germline V and J ends were trimmed by 0 bases and 4 bases, with 16 bases remaining between them. The germline V gene encodes CDR1 LGHNA and CDR2 YSLEER. CDR3 length: 16 residues. The CDR3 sequence is CASSQEHPTFGYEQYF. In DNA, the CDR3 is TGCGCCAGCAGCCAAGAACATCCGACCTTCGGGTACGAGCAGTACTTC.

The CDR3, as DNA: TGTGCCAGCAGCTTTATGACTAGCGGATACACCGGGGAGCTGTTTTTT. Translated: CASSFMTSGYTGELFF. This rearrangement joins TRBV5-6 to TRBJ2-2, with 9 bases matching TRBD2. The CDR3 is made up of 16 amino acids. V dropped 2 bases and J dropped 3; count of bases not matched to a gene: 5. Germline CDR1 and CDR2: SGHDT and YYEEEE.

J is TRBJ2-7 and V is TRBV18; TRBD1 matches 7 bases. The CDR3 has 16 amino acids. Germline trimming cut 7 bases from V and 0 bases from J; bases unmatched to any gene: 12. CDR1 is KGHSH, CDR2 LQKENI, per germline. The CDR3, as DNA: TGTGCCAGCTTAGGCGGCCAAGGGGGCCCCTCCTACGAGCAGTACTTC. Translation: CASLGGQGGPSYEQYF.

The chain combines TRBV5-1 with TRBJ1-6; possible D gene TRBD1, 6 bases. CDR3 length equals 15 residues. The V end was cut by 4 bases, the J end by 10 bases, with 18 bases between. Germline assignment: CDR1 SGHRS and CDR2 YFSETQ. CDR3 sequence (DNA): TGCGCCAGCAGCCCACTGGGGGGGGCGCAGTCACCCCTCCACTTT. Its translation is CASSPLGGAQSPLHF.

This sequence joins TRBV18 and TRBJ1-2, with D perhaps matching TRBD1 (5 bases). Germline V gene data show CDR1 as KGHSH and CDR2 as LQKENI. CDR3 length: 15 residues. V was pared by 2 bases and J by 4 bases, with 14 bases between. CDR3 nucleotide sequence: TGTGCCAGCTCACCATCCGGGGGAACAGGCTATGGCTACACCTTC. This translates into CASSPSGGTGYGYTF.